These T cell receptor beta chains were read from a single sample in a study of regulatory T cells in long-lasting Graves disease. A single record per CDR3 protein comes from TCRdb applying MiXCR to the multiplex PCR reads. The sample has more than 350,000 distinct CDR3 sequences, more than 13% seen once; the top ten hold 16%. The sample was also reused in another study, on T cells in Graves' hyperthyroidism and ophthalmopathy.

This material consisted of peripheral blood mononuclear cells (PBMCs), taken at new diagnosis, from a patient treated with antithyroid drugs. All receptors derive from a woman aged 25 to 39 with Graves disease. The CDR3 runs from the conserved cysteine through the conserved F or W. A D gene is named only where the DNA matches it firmly. A row's size may be missing; if present it is once, few, many or a size class.

TRBJ2-1,NA,NA,18,TRBV28,TGTGCCAGCAGTTTATACTACGTCGGGAGCGATCGAGTCAATGAGCAGTTCTTC,CASSLYYVGSDRVNEQFF
TRBJ2-1,NA,NA,15,TRBV5-1,TGCGCCAGCAGCTTGGGGAGACAGCAATACAATGAGCAGTTCTTC,CASSLGRQQYNEQFF
TRBJ2-5,TRBD1,NA,15,TRBV5-1,TGCGCCAGCAGCTTGGCCTGGGACAGCAAAGAGACCCAGTACTTC,CASSLAWDSKETQYF
TRBJ2-7,NA,many,12,TRBV10-3,TGTGCCACCAGGACTACCTTCTACGAGCAGTACTTC,CATRTTFYEQYF
TRBJ2-3,NA,many,14,TRBV28,TGTGCCAGCAGTTTATCGCCCGTCACAGATACGCAGTATTTT,CASSLSPVTDTQYF
TRBJ2-7,TRBD1,many,14,TRBV12-3/TRBV12-4,TGTGCCAGCACCAACGACAGGGGACAGGACGAGCAGTACTTC,CASTNDRGQDEQYF
TRBJ1-2,TRBD1,few,12,TRBV28,TGTGCCAGCAGTCCACAGGGGTATGGCTACACCTTC,CASSPQGYGYTF
TRBJ2-1,NA,NA,13,TRBV5-6,TGTGCCAGCAGCTTGGACCCCCTTCGTGAGCAGTTCTTC,CASSLDPLREQFF
TRBJ1-5,TRBD1,NA,15,TRBV19,TGTGCCAGTAACACGGACAGGGCTGGCAATCAGCCCCAGCATTTT,CASNTDRAGNQPQHF
TRBJ2-7,TRBD2,many,14,TRBV27,TGTGCCAGCAGTCACCTAGCGGGAGAACACGAGCAGTACTTC,CASSHLAGEHEQYF
TRBJ2-5,TRBD2,many,14,TRBV9,TGTGCCAGCAGCGCTAGCGGGATAGGGGAGACCCAGTACTTC,CASSASGIGETQYF
TRBJ1-4,NA,many,15,TRBV28,TGTGCCAGCAGTGGGGCGACAACTCCTAATGAAAAACTGTTTTTT,CASSGATTPNEKLFF
TRBJ1-6,TRBD1,NA,18,TRBV2,TGTGCCAGCTCCTCACTATATTCAAGGGACAGGGAGGGTTCACCCCTCCACTTT,CASSSLYSRDREGSPLHF
TRBJ2-7,TRBD2,many,16,TRBV11-2,TGTGCCAGCACCCCCGGGATGGGACTAGATTCTTACGAGCAGTACTTC,CASTPGMGLDSYEQYF
TRBJ1-4,NA,many,14,TRBV11-2,TGTGCCAGCCAGGGTGGGGCGGAGGAAGAAAAACTGTTTTTT,CASQGGAEEEKLFF
TRBJ1-1,TRBD1,many,13,TRBV3-1,TGTGCCAGCAGCTCGGACAGGTCGGTAGAAGCTTTCTTT,CASSSDRSVEAFF
TRBJ1-5,NA,NA,13,TRBV30,TGTGCCTGGAGTGTACTGGAGAATCAGCCCCAGCATTTT,CAWSVLENQPQHF
TRBJ1-2,TRBD1,NA,12,TRBV20-1,TGCAGTGCACGAACAGGGGTGGGTGGCTACACCTTC,CSARTGVGGYTF
TRBJ2-7,NA,NA,18,TRBV20-1,TGCAGTGCTAGAGGAATACGGGACATCTCTTCAGCCTACTACGAGCAGTACTTC,CSARGIRDISSAYYEQYF
TRBJ2-5,TRBD2,NA,16,TRBV9,TGTGCCAGCAGTCCCTTAGGACTAGCGGGAGGTGAGACCCAGTACTTC,CASSPLGLAGGETQYF
TRBJ1-6,TRBD1,few,16,TRBV4-2,TGTGCCAGCAGCCAAGAGGGACAGGGCGATAATTCACCCCTCCACTTT,CASSQEGQGDNSPLHF
TRBJ2-7,NA,many,16,TRBV18,TGTGCCAGCTCACCACGTGGGGTCTTGGGGGCGCACGAGCAGTACTTC,CASSPRGVLGAHEQYF
TRBJ1-2,NA,many,12,TRBV29-1,TGCAGCGTTTGGGACGGCCTCTATGGCTACACCTTC,CSVWDGLYGYTF
TRBJ2-6,TRBD1,NA,19,TRBV25-1,TGTGCCAGCAGTGGAAGTGGGGACAGGGGACTCTCTGGGGCCAACGTCCTGACTTTC,CASSGSGDRGLSGANVLTF
TRBJ2-2,NA,NA,15,TRBV12-3/TRBV12-4,TGTGCCAGCAGTGCCAATCAGGGGGGCACCGGGGAGCTGTTTTTT,CASSANQGGTGELFF
TRBJ2-2,TRBD2,NA,16,TRBV4-2,TGTGCCAGCAGCCAAGTACCGACTAGCGGGATCGGGGAGCTGTTTTTT,CASSQVPTSGIGELFF
TRBJ2-5,NA,many,14,TRBV9,TGTGCCAGCAGCGGAGGGGGATCCCAAGAGACCCAGTACTTC,CASSGGGSQETQYF
TRBJ1-2,NA,NA,12,TRBV29-1,TGCAGCGCCGAGGAGGCAATGGGCGGCTACACCTTC,CSAEEAMGGYTF
TRBJ2-1,TRBD2,NA,19,TRBV25-1,TGTGCCAGCAGTGAATTGGCCGCCGGGACTAGCGGTTCCTACAATGAGCAGTTCTTC,CASSELAAGTSGSYNEQFF